What follows are 18 T cell receptor beta chains derived from one specimen sequenced in a study of shared clonotypes between healthy human individuals. It was CD45RO-negative cells, positively selected for CCR7, that made up naive CD8 cells, with terminally differentiated effector memory CD45RA+ cells excluded. Here immunoSEQ multiplex PCR was the method, and the copy in TCRdb shows in-frame clones only, minus some. The data contain 1.5 million to 2.5 million clones, 85% to 95% of them singletons. Sequences were obtained from naive CD8+ T cells sorted from blood. The receptors were sampled from a man aged 18 to 35 in good health.

V and J are TRBV4-3 and TRBJ2-1; maybe TRBD1 (6 bases). V lost 0 bases and J lost 5, with 8 bases in between. This CDR3 region has 14 residues. Per the germline V gene, CDR1 is LGHNA and CDR2 is YSLEER. CDR3 loop: CASSQEKGDNEQFF. CDR3 DNA sequence: TGCGCCAGCAGCCAAGAAAAGGGGGACAATGAGCAGTTCTTC.

The chain couples TRBV9 to TRBJ2-3, with 7 bases aligning to TRBD1. V lost 3 bases, J lost 4 bases, and 11 bases stayed unmatched. This CDR3 comprises 16 residues. The germline CDR1 and CDR2 sequences are SGDLS and YYNGEE. CDR3: CASSGRQGSPPDTQYF. DNA of the CDR3: TGTGCCAGCAGCGGTCGACAGGGATCACCACCAGATACGCAGTATTTT.

V gene TRBV2 combines with J gene TRBJ2-1, with D uncertain. V shed 8 bases and J shed 5 bases, with 10 bases lying between them. This CDR3 spans 12 amino acids. Germline values: CDR1 SNHLY, CDR2 FYNNEI. The CDR3 protein is CASGREDNEQFF. In nucleotides, the CDR3 is TGTGCCAGCGGACGAGAGGACAATGAGCAGTTCTTC.

About this clone itself: This sample also contains other DNA sequences that code for the same CDR3. J is TRBJ2-7 and V is TRBV4-1; D is undetermined. Germline loops: CDR1 MGHRA, CDR2 YSYEKL. The CDR3 has 13 amino acids. Trimming left V 1 base short and J 2 bases short, with 6 bases between. CDR3 DNA sequence: TGCGCCAGCAGCCAAGGCGGAACCTACGAGCAGTACTTC. This gives the protein CASSQGGTYEQYF.

Note on this clone: Additional DNA sequences in this sample encode the identical CDR3. The chain couples TRBV13 to TRBJ1-1, with D unclear. Germline V gene data show CDR1 as PRHDT and CDR2 as FYEKMQ (reference sequence). The CDR3 is made up of 13 amino acids. Deletions cut 3 bases from V and 1 base from J, with 6 bases between. The CDR3 sequence: CASSFAGNTEAFF. The CDR3 nucleotides are TGTGCCAGCAGCTTCGCAGGGAACACTGAAGCTTTCTTT.

V gene TRBV28 combines with J gene TRBJ1-5; D is unresolved. Trimming took 10 bases from V and 7 from J, leaving 14 bases between them. Germline CDR1 MDHEN, CDR2 SYDVKM. The CDR3 runs 12 residues. The CDR3 sequence: CAINTSGQPQHF. The CDR3 nucleotides are TGTGCCATAAACACATCCGGCCAGCCCCAGCATTTT. Complete variable domain (other parts from reference TRBV28 and TRBJ1-5): DVKVTQSSRYLVKRTGEKVFLECVQDMDHENMFWYRQDPGLGLRLIYFSYDVKMKEKGDIPEGYSVSREKKERFSLILESASTNQTSMYLCAINTSGQPQHFGDGTRLSIL.

This chain links TRBV6-5 with TRBJ2-3; TRBD2 matches 11 bases. The CDR3 is made up of 15 amino acids. V trimming: 5 bases; J trimming: 6 bases; junction bases outside the gene matches: 7. CDR1 is MNHEY and CDR2 is SVGAGI in the germline V gene. CDR3 in DNA: TGTGCCAGCAGTCGACTAGCGGGAATAATGGATACGCAGTATTTT. It translates to CASSRLAGIMDTQYF.

The chain carries TRBV7-9 and TRBJ2-7; no definite D call. This CDR3 has 14 residues. V was trimmed by 1 base and J by 6 bases, leaving 13 bases between them. Looked up from germline, CDR1 is SEHNR and CDR2 is FQNEAQ (reference sequence). Written as DNA, the CDR3 is TGTGCCAGCAGCTTAGTGCCAGGATTAGGCGAGCAGTACTTC. Its translation: CASSLVPGLGEQYF.

The V and J genes are TRBV5-5 and TRBJ1-2, with 9 nucleotides matching TRBD1. The V segment lost 4 bases and the J segment 4 bases; nucleotides outside the gene matches: 11. CDR1 is SGHKS, CDR2 YYEKEE, per germline (reference sequence). The CDR3 has 16 amino acids. Here the CDR3 DNA reads TGTGCCAGCAGCCCCAGTCCCGGGACAGGGTCCTATGGCTACACCTTC. Residues: CASSPSPGTGSYGYTF.

Worth noting for this clone: This sequence may be a read error, since a much larger clone differs from it by one base. The same CDR3 also results from other DNA sequences found in this sample. This sequence joins TRBV9 and TRBJ2-7, with 9 bases aligning to TRBD1. V shed 4 bases, J shed 3 bases, and the junction held 2 bases outside the gene matches. CDR1 SGDLS and CDR2 YYNGEE come from the germline V gene. The CDR3 spans 13 residues. The CDR3 is CASSLGQGYEQYF. CDR3 DNA sequence: TGTGCCAGCAGCTTGGGACAGGGCTACGAGCAGTACTTC.

The chain joins TRBV4-1 to TRBJ2-7, with D perhaps TRBD1 (6 bases). The germline CDR1 and CDR2 sequences are MGHRA and YSYEKL. This CDR3 is built from 18 residues. V was pared by 0 bases and J by 1 base, with 19 bases between. CDR3 region: CASSQDPTTTGLSYEQYF. CDR3 sequence (DNA): TGCGCCAGCAGCCAAGACCCAACAACGACAGGCCTTTCCTACGAGCAGTACTTC.

This clone was found once. J is TRBJ2-1 and V is TRBV7-9; D may be TRBD1 or TRBD2 (5 bases each). Trimming removed 5 bases at V and 5 bases at J, with 13 bases between. The CDR3 contains 14 residues. The germline gives CDR1 SEHNR, CDR2 FQNEAQ (reference sequence). The CDR3 protein is CASSGRDGHNEQFF. The CDR3 nucleotides are TGTGCCAGCAGCGGAAGGGACGGTCACAATGAGCAGTTCTTC.

Turning to this clone: Other DNA sequences within the sample encode an identical CDR3. The chain combines TRBV7-9 with TRBJ2-1; TRBD2 matches 9 bases. The germline V gene has CDR1 SEHNR and CDR2 FQNEAQ (reference sequence). This CDR3 comprises 15 residues. The trim removed 1 base at V and 2 bases at J, leaving 0 bases unmatched. DNA of the CDR3: TGTGCCAGCAGCTTAGGCGGGGGGGCCTACAATGAGCAGTTCTTC. This sequence encodes CASSLGGGAYNEQFF.

This clone was picked up one time. The chain carries TRBV4-1 and TRBJ1-1; TRBD1 matches at 7 bases. The germline CDR1 and CDR2 sequences are MGHRA and YSYEKL. This CDR3 has 15 amino acids. V lost 1 base to trimming and J lost 3 bases; unmatched junction nucleotides: 5. This CDR3 is CASSQGQGWDTEAFF. In DNA, the CDR3 is TGCGCCAGCAGCCAAGGACAGGGCTGGGACACTGAAGCTTTCTTT.

This chain uses TRBV2 with TRBJ1-4, with 7 bases identical to TRBD1. Germline values: CDR1 SNHLY, CDR2 FYNNEI. The CDR3 length is 15 residues. V shed 8 bases, J shed 0 bases, and the junction held 6 bases outside the gene matches. The CDR3, as DNA: TGTGCCAGCGGGACAGATCCTGCAACTAATGAAAAACTGTTTTTT. Protein product: CASGTDPATNEKLFF.

This clone has only a few counts. The rearrangement links TRBV6-1 to TRBJ1-1; D not certain. This CDR3 contains 12 residues. The V and J ends lost 2 bases and 11 bases respectively, with 12 bases between them. The V gene's germline CDR1 is MNHNS and CDR2 SASEGT. The CDR3 loop is CASSESGGIAFF. In DNA, the CDR3 is TGTGCCAGCAGTGAATCGGGTGGAATTGCTTTCTTT.

The chain couples TRBV5-8 to TRBJ2-7, with 8 nucleotides matching TRBD2. The CDR3 consists of 15 residues. Looked up from germline, CDR1 is SGHTS and CDR2 is YDEGEE. Unmatched junction bases numbered 13, after V lost 4 bases and J lost 7 bases. CDR3: CASSPTSEVLWEQYF. For the CDR3, the DNA is TGTGCCAGCAGCCCGACTAGCGAGGTCCTTTGGGAGCAGTACTTC.

The gene calls are TRBV13 and TRBJ2-2; the match to TRBD2 covers 12 bases. J gave up 8 bases and V 5 bases, and 9 bases lay outside the gene matches. Germline lookup yields CDR1 PRHDT and CDR2 FYEKMQ (reference sequence). The CDR3 totals 16 residues. CDR3 in DNA: TGTGCCAGCAGCCCAAACAGACTAGCGGGGGCTGGGGAGCTGTTTTTT. Encoded protein: CASSPNRLAGAGELFF.